This T cell receptor (beta chain) was profiled in a study of response to subunit inactivated influenza vaccine. TCRdb used MiXCR to reprocess the RT-PCR reads, holding one entry per CDR3 protein. The sample has 500,000 to 600,000 distinct CDR3 sequences; around 11% are singletons. The CDR3 covers 13 residues. V was pared by 4 bases and J by 3 bases, with 10 bases between. Germline-derived CDR1 and CDR2 are LGHDT and YNNKEL (reference sequence). This sample was also put to use in a study of T cells expressing NK-cell markers. That study adds: The TCR beta cDNA came from 5'RACE template switching with UMIs.

The source of this sequence is a man aged 45 to 65 who received an inactivated influenza vaccine. The chain uses TRBV3-1 and TRBJ2-7; unclear D gene. The sample consisted of PBMCs from blood, taken on the day of vaccination. The CDR3 nucleotides are TGTGCCAGCAGCCCGAATGAAGGCTACGAGCAGTACTTC. This sequence encodes CASSPNEGYEQYF.